Each of the 19 T cell receptor beta chains below was sequenced from the same sample in a study of blood T cell repertoires in COVID-19. TCRdb's table, derived via immunoSEQ multiplex PCR, lists solely in-frame clones and lacks some. The sample includes about 430,000 clones, roughly nine tenths seen only once; the top ten take 1% to 1.3%. The specimen sequenced was PBMCs or T cells enriched from blood (not recorded which). The origin of the receptors is a man aged 25 to 40 who had recovered from COVID-19.

J is TRBJ2-5 and V is TRBV7-2; tentatively, D is TRBD1 (5 bases). Germline-derived CDR1 and CDR2 are SGHTA and FQGNSA. The CDR3 covers 18 residues. V lost 2 bases and J 0 bases, leaving 19 bases between the germline ends. The CDR3 DNA reads as TGTGCCAGCAGCTTACCAATGCAATCAGACAGCTACCAAGAGACCCAGTACTTC. Its protein is CASSLPMQSDSYQETQYF.

The chain recombines TRBV27 with TRBJ1-5, with TRBD1 as a possible D gene (5 bases). The ends were cut back, 1 base at V and 6 bases at J, with 10 bases in the middle. Germline V gives CDR1 MNHEY, CDR2 SMNVEV (reference sequence). This CDR3 contains 14 residues. CDR3 sequence: CASSLFQGGQPQHF. In DNA form, the CDR3 reads TGTGCCAGCAGTTTATTCCAGGGAGGTCAGCCCCAGCATTTT.

The gene calls are TRBV20-1 and TRBJ2-5; maybe TRBD2 (5 bases). The CDR3 runs 11 residues. Trimming removed 8 bases from V and 4 bases from J, with 11 bases in between. Germline lookup yields CDR1 DFQATT and CDR2 SNEGSKA (reference sequence). The CDR3 here is CSKLVGETQYF. CDR3 nucleotide sequence: TGCAGTAAACTAGTAGGAGAGACCCAGTACTTC.

In this sample, this clone turned up a few times. The chain is built from TRBV18 and TRBJ2-7; 9 bases fit TRBD1. The V gene end was trimmed by 4 bases and the J gene end by 5 bases; junction bases not matched to a gene: 9. The CDR3 runs to 15 residues. From germline, CDR1 is KGHSH and CDR2 LQKENI. The CDR3 here is CASSRGTGRNHEQYF. The CDR3 coding sequence is TGTGCCAGCTCACGAGGGACAGGGAGGAACCACGAGCAGTACTTC.

The chain is built from TRBV28 and TRBJ1-5; maybe TRBD1 (6 bases). The length of the CDR3 is 18 residues. The V and J ends lost 1 base and 2 bases respectively, with 18 bases between them. Per the germline V gene, CDR1 is MDHEN and CDR2 is SYDVKM. CDR3 bases: TGTGCCAGCAGTTTATTGCTAGGGGAGGGACAAGGCAATCAGCCCCAGCATTTT. Protein: CASSLLLGEGQGNQPQHF.

The CDR3 nucleotides are TGTGCCAGCAGTTTCATCGGCGGCAATGAGCAGTTCTTC. It is translated as CASSFIGGNEQFF. V and J are TRBV12-3 or TRBV12-4 and TRBJ2-1; D remains unclear. The CDR3 totals 13 residues. V was clipped by 3 bases and J by 6 bases, with 9 bases between them.

This chain joins TRBV7-2 and TRBJ1-4; 7 bases agree with TRBD1. Trimming at V came to 0 bases and at J to 8 bases, leaving 3 bases not matched to a gene. CDR3 length equals 14 residues. CDR1 and CDR2 (germline): SGHTA, FQGNSA. The CDR3 region has the DNA TGTGCCAGCAGCTTAGCAGGGGGCTGGGAAAAACTGTTTTTT. Translation: CASSLAGGWEKLFF.

The chain links TRBV28 to TRBJ2-1; a possible D gene is TRBD1 (5 bases). V was pared by 1 base and J by 4 bases, with 17 bases between. This CDR3 is built from 17 residues. Germline lookup yields CDR1 MDHEN and CDR2 SYDVKM. Here the CDR3 DNA reads TGTGCCAGCAGTTTATACAGGAAAAGCTTTATATACAATGAGCAGTTCTTC. Protein sequence: CASSLYRKSFIYNEQFF.

This rearrangement joins TRBV27 to TRBJ2-6; D perhaps matches TRBD2 (5 bases). The germline CDR1 and CDR2 sequences are MNHEY and SMNVEV (reference sequence). The CDR3 length is 17 residues. Trimming shortened V by 0 bases and J by 2 bases, and 11 bases separated the two germline ends. DNA of the CDR3: TGTGCCAGCAGTTTATCGATGGGAGCTACTGGGGCCAACGTCCTGACTTTC. This encodes CASSLSMGATGANVLTF. The variable domain in full, with the rest retrieved from reference TRBV27 and TRBJ2-6, is EAQVTQNPRYLITVTGKKLTVTCSQNMNHEYMSWYRQDPGLGLRQIYYSMNVEVTDKGDVPEGYKVSRKEKRNFPLILESPSPNQTSLYFCASSLSMGATGANVLTFGAGSRLTVL.

The rearrangement uses TRBV5-6 and TRBJ1-4; 8 bases are shared with TRBD1. Germline loops: CDR1 SGHDT, CDR2 YYEEEE. This CDR3 has 14 amino acids. V lost 0 bases to trimming and J lost 8 bases; unmatched junction nucleotides: 3. The CDR3 region is CASSLVTGVEKLFF. For the CDR3, the DNA is TGTGCCAGCAGCTTGGTGACAGGGGTGGAAAAACTGTTTTTT. Supplemented by reference TRBV5-6 and TRBJ1-4, the full variable domain reads DAGVTQSPTHLIKTRGQQVTLRCSPKSGHDTVSWYQQALGQGPQFIFQYYEEEERQRGNFPDRFSGHQFPNYSSELNVNALLLGDSALYLCASSLVTGVEKLFFGSGTQLSVL.

V usage is TRBV6-2 or TRBV6-3 and J usage is TRBJ1-1; D gene unclear. Looked up from germline, CDR1 is MNHEY and CDR2 is SVGEGT. The CDR3 is 13 residues long. V gave up 6 bases and J gave up 6 bases, with 14 bases separating them. The CDR3 is CASSRREQPEAFF. The CDR3 DNA is TGTGCCAGCAGCCGCCGAGAACAGCCTGAAGCTTTCTTT.

Only one count was recorded for this clone. The rearrangement uses TRBV28 and TRBJ1-2; possible D gene TRBD1, 5 bases. Germline CDR1 is MDHEN and CDR2 is SYDVKM. This CDR3 comprises 13 residues. The V and J ends lost 10 bases and 8 bases respectively, with 20 bases between them. CDR3 amino acids: CAIEITGALGYTF. The CDR3 bases are TGTGCCATCGAAATTACAGGAGCTTTGGGCTACACCTTC.

CDR3: CASSLDSSSYNEQFF. The DNA for the CDR3 is TGTGCCAGCAGTTTGGACTCGAGCTCCTACAATGAGCAGTTCTTC. The rearrangement joins TRBV28 to TRBJ2-1; tentatively, D is TRBD2 (5 bases). This CDR3 has 15 amino acids. The V end was cut by 3 bases, the J end by 0 bases, with 9 bases between. CDR1 MDHEN and CDR2 SYDVKM come from the germline V gene.

This chain joins TRBV29-1 and TRBJ1-4, with 7 bases fitting TRBD1. There are 12 residues in the CDR3. Losses at the gene ends were 4 bases for V and 7 bases for J; bases not matched to a gene: 3. Germline assignment: CDR1 SQVTM and CDR2 ANQGSEA. CDR3 loop: CSVGRGSEKLFF. CDR3 DNA: TGCAGCGTTGGCAGGGGGAGTGAAAAACTGTTTTTT.

V usage is TRBV4-1 and J usage is TRBJ1-2; 11 bases agree with TRBD1. After removal of 2 bases from V and 5 bases from J, the junction contained 4 bases not matched to a gene. The germline V gene encodes CDR1 MGHRA and CDR2 YSYEKL. The CDR3 has 15 amino acids. The CDR3 here is CASSQRGQGAYGYTF. CDR3 in DNA: TGCGCCAGCAGCCAACGTGGACAGGGGGCGTATGGCTACACCTTC.

This clone came up a few times. DNA for the CDR3: TGTGCCAGCAGCTCCATAGCGGGGTACGAGCAGTACTTC. Its protein product is CASSSIAGYEQYF. The V and J genes are TRBV7-6 and TRBJ2-7; 8 bases match TRBD2. V lost 4 bases to trimming and J lost 4 bases; unmatched junction nucleotides: 3. Germline assignment: CDR1 SGHVS and CDR2 FNYEAQ. There are 13 residues in the CDR3.

This chain joins TRBV28 and TRBJ2-7; 13 bases are a match to TRBD2. V shed 6 bases, J shed 2 bases, and the junction held 7 bases outside the gene matches. CDR3 length: 16 amino acids. The germline V gene has CDR1 MDHEN and CDR2 SYDVKM. The CDR3 nucleotides are TGTGCCAGCAGGAAACCCGGGACTAGCGGGGCCTACGAGCAGTACTTC. Protein sequence: CASRKPGTSGAYEQYF.

V usage is TRBV19 and J usage is TRBJ1-2; D perhaps matches TRBD1 (6 bases). The germline CDR1 and CDR2 sequences are LNHDA and SQIVND (reference sequence). V was clipped by 9 bases and J by 3 bases, with 20 bases between them. The CDR3 runs to 15 residues. The chain's CDR3 is CASRQRDTLYYGYTF. Here the CDR3 DNA reads TGTGCCAGCCGCCAGCGGGACACTCTCTACTATGGCTACACCTTC.

The chain links TRBV15 to TRBJ2-1, with 8 bases fitting TRBD1. Unmatched junction bases numbered 6, after V lost 1 base and J lost 4 bases. Germline V gene lookup returns CDR1 LNHNV and CDR2 YYDKDF (reference sequence). The CDR3 length is 16 residues. The CDR3 protein is CATSRVKDRDYNEQFF. The CDR3 bases are TGTGCCACCAGCAGAGTAAAGGACAGGGATTACAATGAGCAGTTCTTC. Full variable domain (outside the CDR3, taken from reference TRBV15 and TRBJ2-1): DAMVIQNPRYQVTQFGKPVTLSCSQTLNHNVMYWYQQKSSQAPKLLFHYYDKDFNNEADTPDNFQSRRPNTSFCFLDIRSPGLGDTAMYLCATSRVKDRDYNEQFFGPGTRLTVL.